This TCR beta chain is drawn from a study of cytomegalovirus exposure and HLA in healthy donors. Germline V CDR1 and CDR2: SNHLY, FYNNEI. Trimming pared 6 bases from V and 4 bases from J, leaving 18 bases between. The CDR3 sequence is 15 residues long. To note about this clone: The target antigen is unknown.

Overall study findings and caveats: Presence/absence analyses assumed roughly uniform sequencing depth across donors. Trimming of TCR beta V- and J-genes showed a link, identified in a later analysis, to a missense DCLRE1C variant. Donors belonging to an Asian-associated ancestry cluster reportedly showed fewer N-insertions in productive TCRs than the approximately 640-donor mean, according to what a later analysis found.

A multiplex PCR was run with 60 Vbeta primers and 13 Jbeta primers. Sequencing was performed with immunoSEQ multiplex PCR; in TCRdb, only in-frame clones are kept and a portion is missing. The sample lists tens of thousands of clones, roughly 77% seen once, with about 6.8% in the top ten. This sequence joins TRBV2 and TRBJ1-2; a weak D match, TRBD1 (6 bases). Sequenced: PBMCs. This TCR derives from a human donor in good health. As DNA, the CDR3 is TGTGCCAGCAGATCCGGGACAAACTCAATCTATGGCTACACCTTC. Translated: CASRSGTNSIYGYTF.